The T cell receptor (beta chain) described here comes from a study of shared clonotypes between healthy human individuals. Positive CCR7 selection of CD45RO-negative cells yielded the naive CD8 cells, and terminally differentiated effector memory CD45RA+ cells were excluded. Here immunoSEQ multiplex PCR was the method, and the copy in TCRdb shows in-frame clones only, minus some. Of about 2.2 million clones in the sample, over 85% were seen once. Concerning this clone itself: Its specificity is unknown.

General observations from the study: The study found approximately 5% of naive CD4 clonotypes shared across several donors.

Trimming stripped 9 bases from V and 2 bases from J, with 17 bases between. CDR3 length: 14 residues. Germline V gene sequence: CDR1 LNHDA, CDR2 SQIVND (reference sequence). The origin of this receptor is a man in his late teens or twenties in good health. Some clones in this sample may be carry-over from other donors' samples. The specimen was naive CD8+ T cells from PBMCs. The chain links TRBV19 to TRBJ2-7; D possibly corresponds to TRBD1 (6 bases). CDR3 residues: CASSTFGQTYEQYF. In DNA form, the CDR3 reads TGTGCCAGCAGCACTTTTGGACAGACCTACGAGCAGTACTTC.